This TCR beta chain was retrieved from a study of blood T cells in healthy people across ages (dated by TCRdb to between 2015 and 2016). Concerning the study at large: In model experiments, template switching captured about one uniquely barcoded TCR beta cDNA molecule for every two T cells. To avoid experimental bias, donors of different ages were randomly spread across the sequencing lanes. The donors were divided into four age groups: young (average about 16 years), middle-aged (about 39), aged (about 61) and long-lived (roughly 86). Using deep sequencing normalized with unique cDNA molecular identifiers, the study measured how TCR beta repertoire diversity changes with age. The study analyzed two additional independent replicas of 1 million unique cDNA reads from the same blood draw for two donors, one aged 18 to 30 and one aged 80 or older. Beyond this particular receptor, the publication reports: Since profiling was done on bulk unsorted PBMCs, naive and antigen-experienced compartments could not be conclusively compared. Because the CMV infection status of the donors was unknown, age-related changes in expanded clonotypes may potentially have been confounded. Compared with the aged group, more naive CD4+ T cells, fewer expanded clones and increased TCR diversity were shown by the long-lived group, suggesting age selection. A strong correlation was found between observed TCR beta diversity and the percentage of naive T cells measured by flow cytometry. As age increased, observed TCR beta diversity per million T cells dropped in a roughly linear way, and a significant reduction was already evident by age 40. Total diversity estimates from one million sequenced T cells were considered lower bounds and underestimates.

A note on this clonotype: The specificity of this receptor is unknown. Per-nucleotide qualities are absent, and no much larger clonotype sits a single base away.

The 39 donors, aged about 6 to 95 years, were systemically healthy Caucasian individuals from Russia. About 10 milliliters of peripheral blood were drawn from each donor into EDTA-treated Vacutainer tubes. Ficoll-Paque density-gradient centrifugation was used to isolate PBMCs, with at least 6.5 million per sample. Trizol reagent was used to extract total RNA from the PBMCs, yielding at least 6 micrograms per sample. The percentages of naive CD45RAhigh/CD27high T cells were determined by flow cytometry on a PBMC aliquot from every donor. The CDR3 sequence holds 15 residues, the cysteine and phenylalanine included. CDR3 DNA is the only sequence kept; it has 45 bases, read in frame from the first base. CDR1 and CDR2, per the germline V gene, are SGHTA and FQGNSA. From V the trimming removes 5 bases and from J it removes 3 bases, while the gene matches leave 7 bases of the junction unaccounted for. The receptor library was made with 5' RACE. The sequencing machine was an Illumina HiSeq 2500. A second roughly 6 to 12 cycle PCR used a sample-barcoded 5' primer and a J-beta primer mix. A unique molecular identifier was introduced onto each TCR beta cDNA molecule by a template-switch 5' adaptor carrying 12 random nucleotides. Each sample yielded at least 2.5 million CDR3-containing paired-end reads. The Mint cDNA synthesis kit, primed by a TRBC-specific oligonucleotide, was used to synthesize first-strand cDNA from all RNA. All cDNA was treated with uracil-DNA glycosylase and then went through a first 18-cycle PCR with the universal primers M1SS and BC2_uni_R. As for the original processing: For normalization, 1 million high-quality reads, each with a distinct molecular identifier, were randomly selected from each sample. Reads with shared molecular identifiers were discarded instead of being binned into consensus sequences. MiTCR, run with a Q25 quality threshold and the strictest error-elimination algorithm, handled CDR3 identification, clonotype clustering and error correction. A nonparametric unseen species model with Euler transformation was used to estimate a lower bound on total TCR beta diversity. TCRdb took the public reads, trimmed them with fastp at Q25, ran MiXCR for clone calling and kept in-frame beta chains. Each entry is one CDR3 protein sequence, shown with its most common DNA and genes. The V and J calls, along with clone size, are taken from TCRdb and not from the paper's own processing. The sample records 1.5 million to 2 million distinct CDR3 sequences, approximately 30% of which are singletons. More than 6% of the sample goes to the ten largest clones.

This receptor was obtained from a woman aged 25 to 39 in good health. The sequence is built from TRBV7-2 and TRBJ2-3, with 8 bases matching TRBD2. Sequencing was carried out using blood. The CDR3 sequence is CASSTGGVVTDTQYF. The sequence in DNA is TGTGCCAGCAGCACCGGGGGGGTGGTTACAGATACGCAGTATTTT.